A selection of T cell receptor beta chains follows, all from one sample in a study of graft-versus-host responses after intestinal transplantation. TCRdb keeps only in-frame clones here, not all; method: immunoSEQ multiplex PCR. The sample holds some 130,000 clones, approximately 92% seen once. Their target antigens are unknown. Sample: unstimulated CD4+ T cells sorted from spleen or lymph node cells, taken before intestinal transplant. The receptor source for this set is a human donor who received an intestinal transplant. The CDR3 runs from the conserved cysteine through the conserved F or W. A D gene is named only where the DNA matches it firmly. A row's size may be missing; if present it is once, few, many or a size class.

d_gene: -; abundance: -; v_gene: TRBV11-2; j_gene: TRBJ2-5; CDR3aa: CASSLTLAPGETQYF; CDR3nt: TGTGCCAGCAGCTTAACTCTAGCCCCGGGGGAGACCCAGTACTTC
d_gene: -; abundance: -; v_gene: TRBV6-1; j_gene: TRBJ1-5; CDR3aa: CAVTYGGSNQPQHF; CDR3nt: TGTGCCGTCACCTACGGCGGTAGCAATCAGCCCCAGCATTTT
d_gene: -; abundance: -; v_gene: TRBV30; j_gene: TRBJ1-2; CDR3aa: CAWSGGYGYTF; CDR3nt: TGTGCCTGGAGTGGGGGGTATGGCTACACCTTC
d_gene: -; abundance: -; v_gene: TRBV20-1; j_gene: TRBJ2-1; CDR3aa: CSARDPTEQFF; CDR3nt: TGCAGTGCTAGAGATCCGACAGAGCAGTTCTTC
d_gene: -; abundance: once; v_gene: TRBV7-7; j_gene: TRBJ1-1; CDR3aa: CASSVRRRTAAPGYTEAFF; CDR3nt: TGTGCCAGCAGCGTACGAAGAAGGACAGCCGCACCTGGGTACACTGAAGCTTTCTTT
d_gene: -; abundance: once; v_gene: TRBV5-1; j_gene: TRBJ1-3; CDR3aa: CASSLGQKFSGNTIYF; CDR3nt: TGCGCCAGCAGCTTAGGACAGAAATTCTCTGGAAACACCATATATTTT
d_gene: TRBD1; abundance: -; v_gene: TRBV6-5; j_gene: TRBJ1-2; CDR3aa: CASSPDRTYGYTF; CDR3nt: TGTGCCAGCAGTCCGGACAGGACCTATGGCTACACCTTC
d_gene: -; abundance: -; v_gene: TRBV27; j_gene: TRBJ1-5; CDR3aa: CASSSLGHRGRQPQHF; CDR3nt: TGTGCCAGCAGTTCCCTGGGACATCGGGGTAGGCAGCCCCAGCATTTT
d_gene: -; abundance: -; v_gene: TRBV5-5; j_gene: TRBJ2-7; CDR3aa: CASSSQTYYEQYF; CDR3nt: TGTGCCAGCAGCTCCCAAACCTACTACGAGCAGTACTTC
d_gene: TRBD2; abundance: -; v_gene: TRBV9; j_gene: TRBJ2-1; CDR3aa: CASSPRLARDEQFF; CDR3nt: TGTGCCAGCAGCCCACGACTAGCGAGGGATGAGCAGTTCTTC
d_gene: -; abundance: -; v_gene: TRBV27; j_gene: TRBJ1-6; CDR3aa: CASSLFRADSPLHF; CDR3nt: TGTGCCAGCAGTTTATTCCGGGCCGATTCACCCCTCCACTTT
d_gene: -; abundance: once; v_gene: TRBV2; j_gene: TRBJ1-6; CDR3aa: CASNRDSPLHF; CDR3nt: TGTGCCAGCAACAGGGACTCACCCCTCCACTTT